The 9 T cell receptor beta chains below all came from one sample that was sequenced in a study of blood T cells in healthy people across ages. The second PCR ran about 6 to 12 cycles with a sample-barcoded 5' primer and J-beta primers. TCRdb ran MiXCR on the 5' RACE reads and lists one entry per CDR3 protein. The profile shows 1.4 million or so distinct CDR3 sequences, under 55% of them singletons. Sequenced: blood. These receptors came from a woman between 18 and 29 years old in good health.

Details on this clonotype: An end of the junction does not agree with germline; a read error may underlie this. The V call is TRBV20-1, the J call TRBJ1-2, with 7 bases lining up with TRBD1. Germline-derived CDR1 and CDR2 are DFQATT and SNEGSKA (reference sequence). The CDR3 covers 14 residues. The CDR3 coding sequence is TGCAGTGCTGCCGTGACGGGACAGCTCTATGGCTGCACCTTC. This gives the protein CSAAVTGQLYGCTF.

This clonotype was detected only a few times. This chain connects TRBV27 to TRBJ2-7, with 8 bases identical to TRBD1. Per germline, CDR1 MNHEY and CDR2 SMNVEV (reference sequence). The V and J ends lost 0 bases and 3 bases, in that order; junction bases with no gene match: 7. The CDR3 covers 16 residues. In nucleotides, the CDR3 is TGTGCCAGCAGTTTATCTCCCGGACAGGGTTTCTACGAGCAGTACTTC. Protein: CASSLSPGQGFYEQYF.

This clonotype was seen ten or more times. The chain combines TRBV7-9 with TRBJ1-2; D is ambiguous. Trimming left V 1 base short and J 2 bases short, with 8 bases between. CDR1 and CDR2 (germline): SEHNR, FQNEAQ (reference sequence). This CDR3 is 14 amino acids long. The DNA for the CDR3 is TGTGCCAGCAGCTTAGACGCGGGAAACTATGGCTACACCTTC. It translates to CASSLDAGNYGYTF. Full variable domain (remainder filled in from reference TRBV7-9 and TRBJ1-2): DTGVSQNPRHKITKRGQNVTFRCDPISEHNRLYWYRQTLGQGPEFLTYFQNEAQLEKSRLLSDRFSAERPKGSFSTLEIQRTEQGDSAMYLCASSLDAGNYGYTFGSGTRLTVV.

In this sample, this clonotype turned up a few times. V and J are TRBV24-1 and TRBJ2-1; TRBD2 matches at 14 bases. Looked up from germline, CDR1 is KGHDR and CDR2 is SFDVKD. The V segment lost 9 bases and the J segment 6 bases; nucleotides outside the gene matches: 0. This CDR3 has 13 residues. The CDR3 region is CATGLAGGNEQFF. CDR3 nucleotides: TGTGCCACCGGACTAGCGGGAGGCAATGAGCAGTTCTTC.

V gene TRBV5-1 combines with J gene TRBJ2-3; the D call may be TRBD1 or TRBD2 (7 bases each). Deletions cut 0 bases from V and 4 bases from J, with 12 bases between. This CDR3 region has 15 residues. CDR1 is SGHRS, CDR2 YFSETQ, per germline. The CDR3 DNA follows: TGCGCCAGCAGCTTGGCGACAGGGAGGGCAGATACGCAGTATTTT. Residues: CASSLATGRADTQYF.

CDR3 sequence (DNA): TGTGCCAGCCATCCTCGTCAGGGGAGCGCAGATACGCAGTATTTT. Its protein product is CASHPRQGSADTQYF. The gene calls are TRBV12-3 or TRBV12-4 and TRBJ2-3; weak D call: TRBD1 (6 bases). V dropped 8 bases and J dropped 4 bases, with 19 bases sitting between them. CDR3 length: 15 amino acids.

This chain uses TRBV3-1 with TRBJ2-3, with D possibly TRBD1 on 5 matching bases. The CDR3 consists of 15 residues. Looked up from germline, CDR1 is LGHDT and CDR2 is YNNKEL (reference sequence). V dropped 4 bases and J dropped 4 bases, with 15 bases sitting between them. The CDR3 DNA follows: TGTGCCAGCAGCCCCCAGGTCGGCAGGGCAGATACGCAGTATTTT. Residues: CASSPQVGRADTQYF.

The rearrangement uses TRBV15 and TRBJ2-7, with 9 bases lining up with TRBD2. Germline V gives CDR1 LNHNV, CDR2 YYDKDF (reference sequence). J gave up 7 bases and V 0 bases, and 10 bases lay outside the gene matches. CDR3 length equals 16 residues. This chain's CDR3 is CATSRDPSGVSNEQYF. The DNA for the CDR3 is TGTGCCACCAGCAGAGATCCTAGCGGGGTTTCTAATGAGCAGTACTTC. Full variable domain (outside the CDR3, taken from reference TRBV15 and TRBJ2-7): DAMVIQNPRYQVTQFGKPVTLSCSQTLNHNVMYWYQQKSSQAPKLLFHYYDKDFNNEADTPDNFQSRRPNTSFCFLDIRSPGLGDTAMYLCATSRDPSGVSNEQYFGPGTRLTVT.

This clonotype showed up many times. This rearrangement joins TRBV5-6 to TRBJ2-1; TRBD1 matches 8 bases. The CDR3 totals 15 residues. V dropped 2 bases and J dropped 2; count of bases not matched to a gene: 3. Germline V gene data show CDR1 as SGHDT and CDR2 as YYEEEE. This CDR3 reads CASSFGQGPYNEQFF. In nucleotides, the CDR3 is TGTGCCAGCAGCTTCGGACAGGGCCCCTACAATGAGCAGTTCTTC.